This TCR beta chain stems from a study of CD8 T cells in ankylosing spondylitis. Using its own MiXCR run on the 5' RACE reads, TCRdb lists one record per CDR3 protein. The sample consists of about 140,000 distinct CDR3 sequences, 30% to 40% of them appearing once. Material for sequencing was synovial fluid, either unsorted or a sorted T cell fraction (not recorded which). This clonotype originated in a male donor with ankylosing spondylitis.

The CDR3 protein is CASSPTGVSTDTQYF. CDR3 coding DNA: TGTGCCAGCAGTCCGACAGGAGTTAGCACAGATACGCAGTATTTT. V and J are TRBV6-1 and TRBJ2-3; perhaps TRBD1 as D (6 bases). Trimming removed 5 bases from V and 0 bases from J, with 12 bases in between. This CDR3 has 15 residues. Germline V CDR1 and CDR2: MNHNS, SASEGT.